This record concerns one T cell receptor (beta chain) sequence. These data originate in a study of shared T cell receptors in the human thymus. This CDR3 region has 14 residues. Germline CDR1 MGHDK, CDR2 SYGVNS. V dropped 6 bases and J dropped 4 bases, with 15 bases sitting between them. Only in-frame clones appear in the TCRdb table, and some are missing; sequencing was by immunoSEQ multiplex PCR. Of roughly 710,000 clones in the sample, approximately 83% were seen once. A further study also used this sample, focusing on human thymus T cells. As reported in that work: Finnish infants who were healthy and having corrective surgery for congenital heart defects made up the donors. Thymus tissue for the work was resected from patients undergoing corrective heart surgery. Unrelated people showed highly overlapping thymic repertoires, related research reported.

This clonotype was obtained from a girl under two years old with a congenital heart defect. Sequenced: thymocytes. The V and J genes are TRBV25-1 and TRBJ1-1, with a tentative D call TRBD1 (5 bases). CDR3 amino acids: CASRAQERGTEAFF. In DNA form, the CDR3 reads TGTGCCAGCAGAGCACAAGAAAGGGGCACTGAAGCTTTCTTT.